This TCR beta chain was documented in a study of response to subunit inactivated influenza vaccine. TCRdb reprocessed the RT-PCR reads with MiXCR, giving one entry per CDR3 protein. The sample carries approximately 730,000 distinct CDR3 sequences, approximately 15% recorded once. This clonotype was counted a few times. Germline-derived CDR1 and CDR2 are MNHEY and SVGAGI. V lost 0 bases to trimming and J lost 11 bases, with 10 bases between them. The CDR3 length is 12 residues. The sample was PBMCs from blood, taken around 15 days before vaccination. V is TRBV6-5 and J is TRBJ2-5; TRBD1 is a possible D gene (6 bases). This receptor was identified in a man aged 50-59 years who received an inactivated influenza vaccine. The CDR3, as DNA: TGTGCCAGCAGTTACTCTTGGGGGCCTCAGTACTTC. Translating it yields CASSYSWGPQYF.